Shown below are 29 T cell receptor beta chains from a single sample sequenced in a study of OX40 agonist ivuxolimab in advanced cancers. The table came from immunoSEQ multiplex PCR; TCRdb's copy has only in-frame clones and leaves some out. The sample comprises roughly 58,000 clones, 70% to 90% of which are singletons, and more than 2.5% rests with the top ten. Specimen: CD4+ or CD8+ T cells sorted from blood, collected in a trial of the OX40 agonist ivuxolimab. The source of these receptors is an adult with an advanced solid tumor such as melanoma, head and neck, liver or kidney cancer.

As DNA, the CDR3 is TGCGCCAGCAGCTTGGCCGCGGGGGGGTCAGAGACCCAGTACTTC. Its protein product is CASSLAAGGSETQYF. The chain couples TRBV5-1 to TRBJ2-5, with 9 bases aligning to TRBD2. Germline CDR1 is SGHRS and CDR2 is YFSETQ. This CDR3 contains 15 residues. V was pared by 0 bases and J by 4 bases, with 4 bases of the junction left unmatched.

The gene calls are TRBV30 and TRBJ2-1; 8 bases align to TRBD1. J lost 6 bases, V lost 0 bases, and 4 bases had no gene match. The length of the CDR3 is 14 residues. Germline loops: CDR1 GTSNPN, CDR2 SVGIG (reference sequence). The CDR3 nucleotides read TGTGCCTGGAGTGTACTCGGGACAGGCAATGAGCAGTTCTTC. The encoded protein is CAWSVLGTGNEQFF.

The chain uses TRBV9 and TRBJ2-7, with a weak D call TRBD2 (6 bases). The CDR3 totals 14 residues. Germline-derived CDR1 and CDR2 are SGDLS and YYNGEE. V dropped 3 bases and J dropped 1 base, with 11 bases sitting between them. The CDR3 here is CASSASSVSYEQYF. As DNA, the CDR3 is TGTGCCAGCAGCGCCTCTAGCGTTTCCTACGAGCAGTACTTC.

The V and J genes are TRBV7-2 and TRBJ1-5; 8 bases map to TRBD1. There are 15 residues in the CDR3. Germline values: CDR1 SGHTA, CDR2 FQGNSA. The V segment lost 0 bases and the J segment 9 bases; nucleotides outside the gene matches: 7. The CDR3 reads CASSLAGTGSRPQHF. CDR3 bases: TGTGCCAGCAGCTTAGCCGGGACAGGCTCTCGGCCCCAGCATTTT.

The chain employs TRBV2 and TRBJ2-1; D not certain. This CDR3 contains 17 residues. V was pared by 4 bases and J by 5 bases, with 21 bases between. CDR1 and CDR2 from the germline V gene are SNHLY and FYNNEI. The CDR3 bases are TGTGCCAGCAGTGCGAGGAAGGTTCCCCCGGTAAACAATGAGCAGTTCTTC. Its protein is CASSARKVPPVNNEQFF. Looking up the rest from reference TRBV2 and TRBJ2-1 gives the full variable domain: EPEVTQTPSHQVTQMGQEVILRCVPISNHLYFYWYRQILGQKVEFLVSFYNNEISEKSEIFDDQFSVERPDGSNFTLKIRSTKLEDSAMYFCASSARKVPPVNNEQFFGPGTRLTVL.

The genes are TRBV6-5 and TRBJ2-7; 8 nucleotides match TRBD1. Germline V gene sequence: CDR1 MNHEY, CDR2 SVGAGI. The CDR3 consists of 14 residues. The junction had 5 bases not matched to a gene; V was cut back by 6 bases and J by 1 base. CDR3 in amino acids: CASRQGEASYEQYF. The CDR3, as DNA: TGTGCCAGCAGACAGGGGGAGGCGTCCTACGAGCAGTACTTC.

The chain combines TRBV5-1 with TRBJ2-3, with TRBD2 identical over 7 bases. Germline V gene sequence: CDR1 SGHRS, CDR2 YFSETQ. V lost 2 bases to trimming and J lost 10 bases; unmatched junction nucleotides: 16. This CDR3 has 16 residues. As DNA, the CDR3 is TGCGCCAGCAGCTTAGAGGGTCTAGCGGTCCTCAGCGCGCAGTATTTT. Translated, it gives CASSLEGLAVLSAQYF. Together with reference TRBV5-1 and TRBJ2-3, the CDR3 gives the full variable domain: KAGVTQTPRYLIKTRGQQVTLSCSPISGHRSVSWYQQTPGQGLQFLFEYFSETQRNKGNFPGRFSGRQFSNSRSEMNVSTLELGDSALYLCASSLEGLAVLSAQYFGPGTRLTVL.

The V gene is TRBV10-1, the J gene TRBJ2-7; 9 nucleotides align to TRBD2. CDR1 is WNHNN, CDR2 SYGVQD, per germline (reference sequence). CDR3 size: 14 residues. The J segment lost 6 bases and the V segment lost 1 base, leaving 4 bases of the junction unmatched. The CDR3 coding sequence is TGCGCCAGCAGTGAGTTTAGCGGGAGTTCCGAGCAGTACTTC. This translates into CASSEFSGSSEQYF.

V gene TRBV5-1 combines with J gene TRBJ1-2, with 7 bases identical to TRBD1. The V and J ends lost 2 bases and 6 bases, in that order; junction bases with no gene match: 1. The CDR3 is 12 amino acids. Germline V CDR1 and CDR2: SGHRS, YFSETQ. The CDR3 bases are TGCGCCAGCAGCTTCCAGGGGGATGGCTACACCTTC. It codes for CASSFQGDGYTF.

The chain carries TRBV18 and TRBJ1-1, with D possibly TRBD1 on 5 matching bases. Germline V gene data show CDR1 as KGHSH and CDR2 as LQKENI. Trimming took 1 base from V and 3 from J, leaving 15 bases between them. The CDR3 length is 16 residues. CDR3 in DNA: TGTGCCAGCTCACCACTTGGAGCCTCGGGGGACACTGAAGCTTTCTTT. It specifies CASSPLGASGDTEAFF. The full variable domain, rest sourced from reference TRBV18 and TRBJ1-1, is NAGVMQNPRHLVRRRGQEARLRCSPMKGHSHVYWYRQLPEEGLKFMVYLQKENIIDESGMPKERFSAEFPKEGPSILRIQQVVRGDSAAYFCASSPLGASGDTEAFFGQGTRLTVV.

This chain links TRBV19 with TRBJ1-5; D is perhaps TRBD1 (6 bases). Germline V gives CDR1 LNHDA, CDR2 SQIVND (reference sequence). The CDR3 totals 18 residues. Trimming cost V 5 bases and J 2 bases, with 22 bases left between them. The CDR3 loop is CASSHRGGANLGNQPQHF. CDR3 nucleotides: TGTGCCAGTAGTCACCGGGGGGGGGCCAATTTGGGCAATCAGCCCCAGCATTTT.

This chain uses TRBV9 with TRBJ1-2; D remains unclear. Germline V gene sequence: CDR1 SGDLS, CDR2 YYNGEE. The ends were cut back, 0 bases at V and 0 bases at J, with 6 bases in the middle. This CDR3 is built from 14 residues. The CDR3 bases are TGTGCCAGCAGCGTAGAATGGTCTAACTATGGCTACACCTTC. Its translation: CASSVEWSNYGYTF.

The gene calls are TRBV4-3 and TRBJ2-2, with a possible D match to TRBD1 (6 bases). With 2 bases removed from V and 0 bases from J, the gap between germline ends came to 13 bases. Germline V gene data show CDR1 as LGHNA and CDR2 as YSLEER. This CDR3 comprises 17 residues. The CDR3 loop is CASSQPPAGANTGELFF. The CDR3, as DNA: TGCGCCAGCAGCCAACCACCCGCAGGGGCGAACACCGGGGAGCTGTTTTTT.

The chain links TRBV4-1 to TRBJ2-3, with 11 bases matching TRBD2. The CDR3 is 15 residues long. Per the germline V gene, CDR1 is MGHRA and CDR2 is YSYEKL. Unmatched junction bases numbered 1, after V lost 4 bases and J lost 1 base. CDR3 amino acids: CASSLGLAGTDTQYF. DNA of the CDR3: TGCGCCAGCAGCCTGGGACTAGCGGGCACAGATACGCAGTATTTT.

The chain uses TRBV5-8 and TRBJ1-2; D remains ambiguous. This CDR3 contains 11 residues. Germline-derived CDR1 and CDR2 are SGHTS and YDEGEE. Trimming shortened V by 4 bases and J by 0 bases, and 1 base separated the two germline ends. CDR3 protein: CASSANYGYTF. The CDR3 DNA follows: TGTGCCAGCAGCGCTAACTATGGCTACACCTTC.

This clone turned up a few times. The rearrangement uses TRBV1 and TRBJ2-1; the table's D call of TRBD2 was not tested on the DNA. TRBV1 constitutes a pseudogene. The length of the CDR3 is 14 residues. DNA for the CDR3: TGCACCAGCGGAACTAGCGGCACCTACAATGAGCAGTTCTTC. It codes for CTSGTSGTYNEQFF.

The chain couples TRBV19 to TRBJ1-4, with TRBD1 matching over 7 bases. The CDR3 has 15 residues. Trimming at V came to 3 bases and at J to 0 bases, leaving 1 base not matched to a gene. Germline CDR1 is LNHDA and CDR2 is SQIVND (reference sequence). The CDR3 coding sequence is TGTGCCAGTAGTATCGGACAGGCAACTAATGAAAAACTGTTTTTT. Amino acid sequence: CASSIGQATNEKLFF.

This clone was detected once. The genes are TRBV5-1 and TRBJ1-2; D uncertain. The V end lost 2 bases, the J end lost 6 bases, and 11 bases lay between the germline ends. The CDR3 covers 13 residues. Germline CDR1 is SGHRS and CDR2 is YFSETQ. The CDR3 DNA is TGCGCCAGCAGCTTCAATTGGGAGGATGGCTACACCTTC. Translating gives CASSFNWEDGYTF.

The CDR3 DNA sequence: TGTGCCAGCAGCGTCGACAGGAGCTCCTACAATGAGCAGTTCTTC. Its translation is CASSVDRSSYNEQFF. The chain carries TRBV7-2 and TRBJ2-1, with D possibly matching TRBD1 (6 bases). Trimming removed 5 bases at V and 0 bases at J, with 11 bases between. This CDR3 has 15 residues. Germline V gene lookup returns CDR1 SGHTA and CDR2 FQGNSA.

This chain connects TRBV7-2 to TRBJ2-5; D remains ambiguous. Germline CDR1 reads SGHTA; CDR2 reads FQGNSA. V lost 3 bases to trimming and J lost 4 bases, with 3 bases between them. There are 11 residues in the CDR3. The CDR3 DNA follows: TGTGCCAGCAGCTTTACAGAGACCCAGTACTTC. Translating gives CASSFTETQYF.

The chain has TRBV10-3 and TRBJ2-5; no clear D gene. Trimming left V 4 bases short and J 3 bases short, with 9 bases between. Germline CDR1 reads ENHRY; CDR2 reads SYGVKD. The CDR3 is 13 residues long. The DNA of the CDR3 is TGTGCCATCAGTGGGTCAAGGGAAGAGACCCAGTACTTC. It is translated as CAISGSREETQYF.

This clone has more than one count but fewer than ten. The chain has TRBV5-1 and TRBJ1-2, with D possibly matching TRBD1 (6 bases). The CDR3 spans 11 residues. Per germline, CDR1 SGHRS and CDR2 YFSETQ. Trimming took off 7 bases at V and 2 bases at J, with 6 bases between the two ends. This chain's CDR3 is CASGTNYGYTF. CDR3 nucleotides: TGCGCCAGCGGGACAAACTATGGCTACACCTTC.

This chain connects TRBV2 to TRBJ1-2, with D perhaps TRBD1 (5 bases). Trimming took off 4 bases at V and 5 bases at J, with 8 bases between the two ends. CDR3 length: 12 residues. Germline V gene lookup returns CDR1 SNHLY and CDR2 FYNNEI. CDR3 DNA: TGTGCCAGCAGTGTGGAGGGGTATGGCTACACCTTC. Encoded protein: CASSVEGYGYTF.

J is TRBJ1-2 and V is TRBV6-1; D unclear. CDR1 is MNHNS, CDR2 SASEGT, per germline. This CDR3 comprises 14 residues. With 6 bases removed from V and 3 bases from J, the gap between germline ends came to 14 bases. Here the CDR3 DNA reads TGTGCCAGCAGGTTGGGTGGGTCTGACTATGGCTACACCTTC. Translated: CASRLGGSDYGYTF.

V usage is TRBV5-6 and J usage is TRBJ2-7, with a weak D call TRBD1 (6 bases). Looked up from germline, CDR1 is SGHDT and CDR2 is YYEEEE. CDR3 size: 15 residues. With 0 bases removed from V and 3 bases from J, the gap between germline ends came to 13 bases. CDR3 sequence reads: CASSLVQGLVYEQYF. CDR3 nucleotide sequence: TGTGCCAGCAGCTTGGTACAGGGTCTAGTCTACGAGCAGTACTTC.

The chain employs TRBV27 and TRBJ2-1; D may be TRBD2 (5 bases). The CDR3 length is 14 residues. Germline assignment: CDR1 MNHEY and CDR2 SMNVEV (reference sequence). V was trimmed by 3 bases and J by 0 bases, leaving 6 bases between them. In nucleotides, the CDR3 is TGTGCCAGCAGTTTTGGGAGCTCCTACAATGAGCAGTTCTTC. Protein sequence: CASSFGSSYNEQFF.

This chain joins TRBV29-1 and TRBJ1-1; 10 bases are a match to TRBD1. V lost 4 bases and J lost 1; bases outside the gene matches: 3. The CDR3 covers 14 residues. CDR1 SQVTM and CDR2 ANQGSEA come from the germline V gene. CDR3 protein: CSVGTGGTNTEAFF. The CDR3 region has the DNA TGCAGCGTTGGGACAGGGGGGACGAACACTGAAGCTTTCTTT.

The chain joins TRBV7-9 to TRBJ2-2; D is perhaps TRBD1 (6 bases). The CDR3 loop spans 15 amino acids. The germline V gene has CDR1 SEHNR and CDR2 FQNEAQ (reference sequence). Trimming took 3 bases from V and 1 from J, leaving 9 bases between them. The CDR3 here is CASSFGGQNTGELFF. The CDR3 DNA is TGTGCCAGCAGCTTTGGGGGACAGAACACCGGGGAGCTGTTTTTT.

The chain recombines TRBV11-2 with TRBJ1-1; no firm D call. The CDR3 is 13 residues long. Per germline, CDR1 SGHAT and CDR2 FQNNGV. Trimming took off 1 base at V and 5 bases at J, with 8 bases between the two ends. The CDR3 coding sequence is TGTGCCAGCAGCTTAGTGGTGGGGACTGAAGCTTTCTTT. Translated, it gives CASSLVVGTEAFF. The whole variable domain, remainder taken from reference TRBV11-2 and TRBJ1-1, is EAGVAQSPRYKIIEKRQSVAFWCNPISGHATLYWYQQILGQGPKLLIQFQNNGVVDDSQLPKDRFSAERLKGVDSTLKIQPAKLEDSAVYLCASSLVVGTEAFFGQGTRLTVV.